Listed below are T cell receptor beta chains from one sample, sequenced in a study of T cell clusters in autoimmune cytopenias. TCRdb re-analyzed the multiplex PCR reads; it lists each CDR3 protein once, without DNA. The sample table sets out approximately 12,000 distinct CDR3 sequences. The material sequenced was peripheral blood. These receptors were collected from a human donor with an autoimmune cytopenia or autoimmune hepatitis (not recorded which). Each CDR3 is given with its conserved first and last residue. The order of the fields is CDR3 length, J gene, V gene, clone size, CDR3 protein. Clone size is stated in some rows and not others, as once, few, many or a class when expanded.

13 | TRBJ2-2 | TRBV19 | medium-sized | CATSRGDFGELFF
16 | TRBJ2-3 | TRBV19 | medium-sized | CASSIDLAGLTDTQYF
15 | TRBJ1-3 | TRBV5-4 | . | CASSLDRGNGNTIYF
16 | TRBJ2-3 | TRBV6-6 | . | CASSPVVAGARDTQYF
11 | TRBJ1-2 | TRBV19 | . | CASKWGDGYTF
15 | TRBJ2-2 | TRBV19 | medium-sized | CASSIGAPGGGELFF
17 | TRBJ2-6 | TRBV15 | medium-sized | CATSRDRRALGANVLTF
15 | TRBJ1-4 | TRBV6-6 | . | CASSPALTSTEKLFF
16 | TRBJ1-2 | TRBV6-6 | . | CASSYSPTTTNYGYTF
15 | TRBJ2-2 | TRBV6-1 | medium-sized | CASSEPGREAGELFF
13 | TRBJ2-1 | TRBV27 | . | CASGGLNDNEQFF
14 | TRBJ2-1 | TRBV5-1 | . | CASSRGVQGNEQFF
17 | TRBJ2-5 | TRBV7-6 | . | CASSPSAGGSGGETQYF
14 | TRBJ2-1 | TRBV30 | . | CAWGTGTGGDEQFF
16 | TRBJ1-4 | TRBV12-3/TRBV12-4 | . | CASSLEITATNEKLFF
16 | TRBJ2-1 | TRBV15 | . | CATSRDLEFAYNEQFF
14 | TRBJ2-1 | TRBV12-3/TRBV12-4 | . | CASIGGLSYNEQFF
18 | TRBJ1-5 | TRBV6-5 | . | CASSPIPPGQLSNQPQHF
14 | TRBJ1-5 | TRBV6-2/TRBV6-3 | . | CAIRTGTENQPQHF
12 | TRBJ1-1 | TRBV5-1 | medium-sized | CASKGVNTEAFF
15 | TRBJ2-1 | TRBV18 | . | CASSPSRDIYNEQFF
16 | TRBJ2-6 | TRBV27 | medium-sized | CASSSGRLSGANVLTF
18 | TRBJ1-3 | TRBV5-5 | . | CASSLDSIQLFSGNTIYF
17 | TRBJ1-4 | TRBV28 | . | CASSPVMGGGTNEKLFF
14 | TRBJ1-1 | TRBV6-1 | . | CASSEGAVWTEAFF
17 | TRBJ1-4 | TRBV12-3/TRBV12-4 | . | CASSSTSVGALSEKLFF
17 | TRBJ2-6 | TRBV6-5 | . | CASSYSTGLSGANVLTF
16 | TRBJ2-7 | TRBV6-5 | . | CASTSGGGSGSYEQYF